This T cell receptor beta chain was found in a study of T-cell reconstitution after alpha-beta-depleted transplantation in children. This CDR3 spans 12 amino acids. Germline V gene lookup returns CDR1 SQVTM and CDR2 ANQGSEA. Deletions cut 2 bases from V and 9 bases from J, with 14 bases between. Library preparation (for TCRbeta) was performed with unique molecular identifiers. TCRdb used MiXCR to reprocess the PCR reads, holding one entry per CDR3 protein. The sample contains some 840,000 distinct CDR3 sequences, 15% to 20% of which appear only once. This clonotype was seen many times. The clonotype comes from a male patient aged 5 to 17 who had a stem cell transplant for acute lymphoblastic leukemia, so the T cells may come from the graft donor. The chain joins TRBV29-1 to TRBJ2-7, with no clear D. The material sequenced was PBMCs, mostly from graft donor cells, taken 360 days after TCRalphabeta/CD19-depleted stem cell transplant. In DNA, the CDR3 is TGCAGCGTTGAATTTTGGAGTTCGGGGCAGTACTTC. Its protein is CSVEFWSSGQYF.